Here is one T cell receptor (beta chain) with its context. The antigen is undetermined. The sample belongs to a study of OX40 agonist ivuxolimab in advanced cancers. Notes on the study in general: Near-lowest levels of clonal expansion characterized partial responders at 0.1-3.0 mg/kg. Expanded peripheral T cells had an undetermined antigen specificity.

No patient had autoimmune disease or received systemic immunosuppression. Germline V lookup: CDR1 WSHSY, CDR2 SAAADI. Between the trimmed V and J ends, which lost 6 bases and 4 bases, there was a span of 8 bases. The CDR3 sequence is 12 residues long. Data came from immunoSEQ multiplex PCR; TCRdb stores just in-frame clones and leaves some out. In the table there are 20,000 to 25,000 clones, about 80% of which are singletons. This material consisted of CD4+ or CD8+ T cells sorted from blood, taken in a trial of the OX40 agonist ivuxolimab. The receptor comes from an adult with an advanced solid tumor such as melanoma, head and neck, liver or kidney cancer. The chain carries TRBV10-2 and TRBJ2-3; either TRBD1 or TRBD2 may supply D (5 bases each). The CDR3 region is CASRTGPDTQYF. The CDR3 DNA reads as TGCGCCAGCAGAACGGGACCAGATACGCAGTATTTT.